This T cell receptor beta chain was recovered during a study of cytomegalovirus exposure and HLA in healthy donors. Study in general: The same platform used for the 666 first-cohort repertoires was also used for the 120 or so validation repertoires, as a later analysis reported. General study points: Accounts indicate the classifier identified cytomegalovirus status with strong specificity and sensitivity. Altogether, some 160 TCR beta chains were recorded as cytomegalovirus-associated.

Unmatched junction bases numbered 8, after V lost 4 bases and J lost 2 bases. Germline-derived CDR1 and CDR2 are SGHRS and YFSETQ. The CDR3 contains 16 residues. Sequencing used immunoSEQ multiplex PCR; TCRdb keeps in-frame clones, though not all of them. The data contain about 130,000 clones, about 80% of them seen just once; the ten biggest clones take up just under 30%. About this clone: Its antigen is not identified.

The rearrangement joins TRBV5-1 to TRBJ2-5; 10 positions agree with TRBD2. The sequencing input was PBMCs. The receptor's source is a man younger than 40 in good health and CMV-seropositive. As DNA, the CDR3 is TGCGCCAGCAGCGACCGAGGACTAGCGGCTCAAGAGACCCAGTACTTC. Translated, it gives CASSDRGLAAQETQYF.